The source of this TCR beta chain is a study of CD8 T cells in ankylosing spondylitis. Whole-study results and caveats: The clones that were linked to disease were reported to be significantly enriched in matched synovial fluid samples from ankylosing spondylitis patients. Ankylosing spondylitis blood appeared to carry a characteristic TCR beta motif of several highly homologous variants.

Scientists made TCR beta libraries using quantitative 5'-RACE with molecular barcodes. TCRdb processed the 5' RACE reads anew with MiXCR; each CDR3 protein has one entry. The table shows fewer than 550,000 distinct CDR3 sequences, with about 5.4% occurring only once. This clonotype was seen at least ten times. Its antigen is still unknown. Deletions cut 5 bases from V and 3 bases from J, with 8 bases between. Germline V gene data show CDR1 as SGHVS and CDR2 as FQNEAQ. The CDR3 is 12 residues long. This TCR was recovered from a male donor with ankylosing spondylitis. Sequencing used blood, either unsorted or a sorted T cell fraction (not recorded which). The rearrangement uses TRBV7-8 and TRBJ2-7; D uncertain. CDR3 in amino acids: CASSPFSYEQYF. In nucleotides, the CDR3 is TGTGCCAGCAGCCCTTTCAGCTACGAGCAGTACTTC. Together with reference TRBV7-8 and TRBJ2-7, the CDR3 gives the full variable domain: GAGVSQSPRYKVAKRGQDVALRCDPISGHVSLFWYQQALGQGPEFLTYFQNEAQLDKSGLPSDRFFAERPEGSVSTLKIQRTQQEDSAVYLCASSPFSYEQYFGPGTRLTVT.